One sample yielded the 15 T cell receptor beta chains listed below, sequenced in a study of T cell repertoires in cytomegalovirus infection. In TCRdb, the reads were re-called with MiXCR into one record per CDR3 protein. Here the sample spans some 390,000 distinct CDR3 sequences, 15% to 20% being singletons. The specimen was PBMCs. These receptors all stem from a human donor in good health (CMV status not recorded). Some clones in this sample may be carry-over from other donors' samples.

CDR3 amino acids: CSALSGSYEQYF. Written as DNA, the CDR3 is TGCAGTGCTCTTAGCGGCTCCTACGAGCAGTACTTC. The chain recombines TRBV20-1 with TRBJ2-7; tentatively, D is TRBD2 (6 bases). The V end lost 5 bases, the J end lost 0 bases, and 8 bases lay between the germline ends. Per germline, CDR1 DFQATT and CDR2 SNEGSKA (reference sequence). The CDR3 runs 12 residues.

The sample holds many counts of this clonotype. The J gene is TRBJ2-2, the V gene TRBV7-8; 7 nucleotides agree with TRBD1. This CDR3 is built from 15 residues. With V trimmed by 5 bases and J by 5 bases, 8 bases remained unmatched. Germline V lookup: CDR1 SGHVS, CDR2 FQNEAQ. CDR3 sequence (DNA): TGTGCCAGCAGCCCTGGGACAGCACAGACCGGGGAGCTGTTTTTT. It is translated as CASSPGTAQTGELFF. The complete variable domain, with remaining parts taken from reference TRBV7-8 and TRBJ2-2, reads GAGVSQSPRYKVAKRGQDVALRCDPISGHVSLFWYQQALGQGPEFLTYFQNEAQLDKSGLPSDRFFAERPEGSVSTLKIQRTQQEDSAVYLCASSPGTAQTGELFFGEGSRLTVL.

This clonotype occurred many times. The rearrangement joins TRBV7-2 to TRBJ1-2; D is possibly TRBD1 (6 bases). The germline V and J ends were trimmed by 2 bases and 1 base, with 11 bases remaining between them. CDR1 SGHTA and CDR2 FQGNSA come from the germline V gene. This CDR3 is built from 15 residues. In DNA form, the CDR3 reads TGTGCCAGCAGCTTATCGGGACACCTTAACTATGGCTACACCTTC. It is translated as CASSLSGHLNYGYTF.

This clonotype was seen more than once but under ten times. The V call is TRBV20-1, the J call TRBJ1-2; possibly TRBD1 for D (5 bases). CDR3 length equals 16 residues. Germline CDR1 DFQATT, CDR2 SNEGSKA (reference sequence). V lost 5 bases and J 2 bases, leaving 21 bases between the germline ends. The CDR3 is CSAPPGPAGRNYGYTF. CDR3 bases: TGCAGTGCTCCCCCCGGGCCAGCAGGGAGAAACTATGGCTACACCTTC.

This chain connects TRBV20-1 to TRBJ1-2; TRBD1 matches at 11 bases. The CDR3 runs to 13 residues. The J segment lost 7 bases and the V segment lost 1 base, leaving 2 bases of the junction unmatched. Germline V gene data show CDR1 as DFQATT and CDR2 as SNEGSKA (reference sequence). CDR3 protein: CSARVGTGGGYTF. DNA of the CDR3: TGCAGTGCTAGAGTGGGGACAGGGGGTGGCTACACCTTC.

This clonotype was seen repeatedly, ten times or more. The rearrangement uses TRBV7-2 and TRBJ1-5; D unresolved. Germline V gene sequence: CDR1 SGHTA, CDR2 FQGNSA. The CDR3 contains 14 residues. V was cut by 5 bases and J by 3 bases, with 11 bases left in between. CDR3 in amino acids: CASSPRGYNQPQHF. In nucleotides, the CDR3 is TGTGCCAGCAGCCCCCGGGGATACAATCAGCCCCAGCATTTT.

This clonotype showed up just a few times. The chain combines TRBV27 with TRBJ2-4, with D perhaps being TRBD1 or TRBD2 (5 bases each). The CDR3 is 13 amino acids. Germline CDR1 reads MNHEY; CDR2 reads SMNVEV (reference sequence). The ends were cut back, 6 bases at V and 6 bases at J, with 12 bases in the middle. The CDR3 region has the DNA TGTGCCAGCAGGCCGCTGGGGACAAACATTCAGTACTTC. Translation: CASRPLGTNIQYF.

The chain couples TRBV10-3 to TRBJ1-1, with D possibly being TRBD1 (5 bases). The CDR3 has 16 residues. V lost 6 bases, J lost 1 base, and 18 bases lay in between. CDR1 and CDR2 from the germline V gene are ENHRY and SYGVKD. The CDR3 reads CAIRRNGGGTNTEAFF. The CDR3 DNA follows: TGTGCCATCAGGCGAAATGGGGGAGGGACGAACACTGAAGCTTTCTTT.

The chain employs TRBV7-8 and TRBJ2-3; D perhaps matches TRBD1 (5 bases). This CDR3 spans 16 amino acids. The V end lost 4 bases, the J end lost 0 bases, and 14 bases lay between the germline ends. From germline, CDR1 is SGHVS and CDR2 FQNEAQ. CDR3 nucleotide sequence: TGTGCCAGCAGCTCTGTGGACACACCAAGCACAGATACGCAGTATTTT. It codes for CASSSVDTPSTDTQYF.

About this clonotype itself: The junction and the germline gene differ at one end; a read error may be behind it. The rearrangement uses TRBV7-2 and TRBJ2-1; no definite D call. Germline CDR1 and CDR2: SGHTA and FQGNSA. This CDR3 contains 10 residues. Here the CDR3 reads CASSPSGAIF. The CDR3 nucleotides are TGTGCCAGCAGCCCCTCAGGAGCTATCTTC.

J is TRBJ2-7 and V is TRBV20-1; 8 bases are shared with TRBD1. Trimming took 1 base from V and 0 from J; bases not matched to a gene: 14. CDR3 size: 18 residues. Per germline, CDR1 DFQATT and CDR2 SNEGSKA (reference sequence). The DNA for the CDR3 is TGCAGTGCTAGAGTCTATCGCGGGCGGACAGGGTTCTCCTACGAGCAGTACTTC. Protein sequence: CSARVYRGRTGFSYEQYF.

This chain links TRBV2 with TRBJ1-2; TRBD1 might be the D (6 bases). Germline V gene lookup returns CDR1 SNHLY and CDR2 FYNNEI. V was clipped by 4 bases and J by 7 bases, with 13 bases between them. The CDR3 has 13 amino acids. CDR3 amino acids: CASSVQGDGGYTF. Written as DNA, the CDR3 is TGTGCCAGCAGTGTACAGGGCGATGGTGGCTACACCTTC. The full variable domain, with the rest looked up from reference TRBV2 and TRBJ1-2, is EPEVTQTPSHQVTQMGQEVILRCVPISNHLYFYWYRQILGQKVEFLVSFYNNEISEKSEIFDDQFSVERPDGSNFTLKIRSTKLEDSAMYFCASSVQGDGGYTFGSGTRLTVV.

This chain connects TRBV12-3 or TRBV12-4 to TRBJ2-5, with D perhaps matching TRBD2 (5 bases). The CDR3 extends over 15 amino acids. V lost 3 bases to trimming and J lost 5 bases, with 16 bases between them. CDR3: CASSFTRAEWETQYF. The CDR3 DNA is TGTGCCAGCAGTTTCACTAGGGCCGAGTGGGAGACCCAGTACTTC.

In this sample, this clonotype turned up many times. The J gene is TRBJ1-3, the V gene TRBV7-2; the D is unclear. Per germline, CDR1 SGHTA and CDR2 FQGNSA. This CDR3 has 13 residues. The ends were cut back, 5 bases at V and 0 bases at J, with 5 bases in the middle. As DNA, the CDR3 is TGTGCCAGCAGCGCTAACTCTGGAAACACCATATATTTT. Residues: CASSANSGNTIYF. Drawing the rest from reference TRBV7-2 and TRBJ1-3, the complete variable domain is GAGVSQSPSNKVTEKGKDVELRCDPISGHTALYWYRQSLGQGLEFLIYFQGNSAPDKSGLPSDRFSAERTGGSVSTLTIQRTQQEDSAVYLCASSANSGNTIYFGEGSWLTVV.

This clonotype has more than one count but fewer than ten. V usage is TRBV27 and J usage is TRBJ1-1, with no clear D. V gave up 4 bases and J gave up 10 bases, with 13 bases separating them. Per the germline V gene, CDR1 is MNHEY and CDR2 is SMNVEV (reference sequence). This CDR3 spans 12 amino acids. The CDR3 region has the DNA TGTGCCAGCAGTTCGAGTTATAGGCCAGCTTTCTTT. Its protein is CASSSSYRPAFF.